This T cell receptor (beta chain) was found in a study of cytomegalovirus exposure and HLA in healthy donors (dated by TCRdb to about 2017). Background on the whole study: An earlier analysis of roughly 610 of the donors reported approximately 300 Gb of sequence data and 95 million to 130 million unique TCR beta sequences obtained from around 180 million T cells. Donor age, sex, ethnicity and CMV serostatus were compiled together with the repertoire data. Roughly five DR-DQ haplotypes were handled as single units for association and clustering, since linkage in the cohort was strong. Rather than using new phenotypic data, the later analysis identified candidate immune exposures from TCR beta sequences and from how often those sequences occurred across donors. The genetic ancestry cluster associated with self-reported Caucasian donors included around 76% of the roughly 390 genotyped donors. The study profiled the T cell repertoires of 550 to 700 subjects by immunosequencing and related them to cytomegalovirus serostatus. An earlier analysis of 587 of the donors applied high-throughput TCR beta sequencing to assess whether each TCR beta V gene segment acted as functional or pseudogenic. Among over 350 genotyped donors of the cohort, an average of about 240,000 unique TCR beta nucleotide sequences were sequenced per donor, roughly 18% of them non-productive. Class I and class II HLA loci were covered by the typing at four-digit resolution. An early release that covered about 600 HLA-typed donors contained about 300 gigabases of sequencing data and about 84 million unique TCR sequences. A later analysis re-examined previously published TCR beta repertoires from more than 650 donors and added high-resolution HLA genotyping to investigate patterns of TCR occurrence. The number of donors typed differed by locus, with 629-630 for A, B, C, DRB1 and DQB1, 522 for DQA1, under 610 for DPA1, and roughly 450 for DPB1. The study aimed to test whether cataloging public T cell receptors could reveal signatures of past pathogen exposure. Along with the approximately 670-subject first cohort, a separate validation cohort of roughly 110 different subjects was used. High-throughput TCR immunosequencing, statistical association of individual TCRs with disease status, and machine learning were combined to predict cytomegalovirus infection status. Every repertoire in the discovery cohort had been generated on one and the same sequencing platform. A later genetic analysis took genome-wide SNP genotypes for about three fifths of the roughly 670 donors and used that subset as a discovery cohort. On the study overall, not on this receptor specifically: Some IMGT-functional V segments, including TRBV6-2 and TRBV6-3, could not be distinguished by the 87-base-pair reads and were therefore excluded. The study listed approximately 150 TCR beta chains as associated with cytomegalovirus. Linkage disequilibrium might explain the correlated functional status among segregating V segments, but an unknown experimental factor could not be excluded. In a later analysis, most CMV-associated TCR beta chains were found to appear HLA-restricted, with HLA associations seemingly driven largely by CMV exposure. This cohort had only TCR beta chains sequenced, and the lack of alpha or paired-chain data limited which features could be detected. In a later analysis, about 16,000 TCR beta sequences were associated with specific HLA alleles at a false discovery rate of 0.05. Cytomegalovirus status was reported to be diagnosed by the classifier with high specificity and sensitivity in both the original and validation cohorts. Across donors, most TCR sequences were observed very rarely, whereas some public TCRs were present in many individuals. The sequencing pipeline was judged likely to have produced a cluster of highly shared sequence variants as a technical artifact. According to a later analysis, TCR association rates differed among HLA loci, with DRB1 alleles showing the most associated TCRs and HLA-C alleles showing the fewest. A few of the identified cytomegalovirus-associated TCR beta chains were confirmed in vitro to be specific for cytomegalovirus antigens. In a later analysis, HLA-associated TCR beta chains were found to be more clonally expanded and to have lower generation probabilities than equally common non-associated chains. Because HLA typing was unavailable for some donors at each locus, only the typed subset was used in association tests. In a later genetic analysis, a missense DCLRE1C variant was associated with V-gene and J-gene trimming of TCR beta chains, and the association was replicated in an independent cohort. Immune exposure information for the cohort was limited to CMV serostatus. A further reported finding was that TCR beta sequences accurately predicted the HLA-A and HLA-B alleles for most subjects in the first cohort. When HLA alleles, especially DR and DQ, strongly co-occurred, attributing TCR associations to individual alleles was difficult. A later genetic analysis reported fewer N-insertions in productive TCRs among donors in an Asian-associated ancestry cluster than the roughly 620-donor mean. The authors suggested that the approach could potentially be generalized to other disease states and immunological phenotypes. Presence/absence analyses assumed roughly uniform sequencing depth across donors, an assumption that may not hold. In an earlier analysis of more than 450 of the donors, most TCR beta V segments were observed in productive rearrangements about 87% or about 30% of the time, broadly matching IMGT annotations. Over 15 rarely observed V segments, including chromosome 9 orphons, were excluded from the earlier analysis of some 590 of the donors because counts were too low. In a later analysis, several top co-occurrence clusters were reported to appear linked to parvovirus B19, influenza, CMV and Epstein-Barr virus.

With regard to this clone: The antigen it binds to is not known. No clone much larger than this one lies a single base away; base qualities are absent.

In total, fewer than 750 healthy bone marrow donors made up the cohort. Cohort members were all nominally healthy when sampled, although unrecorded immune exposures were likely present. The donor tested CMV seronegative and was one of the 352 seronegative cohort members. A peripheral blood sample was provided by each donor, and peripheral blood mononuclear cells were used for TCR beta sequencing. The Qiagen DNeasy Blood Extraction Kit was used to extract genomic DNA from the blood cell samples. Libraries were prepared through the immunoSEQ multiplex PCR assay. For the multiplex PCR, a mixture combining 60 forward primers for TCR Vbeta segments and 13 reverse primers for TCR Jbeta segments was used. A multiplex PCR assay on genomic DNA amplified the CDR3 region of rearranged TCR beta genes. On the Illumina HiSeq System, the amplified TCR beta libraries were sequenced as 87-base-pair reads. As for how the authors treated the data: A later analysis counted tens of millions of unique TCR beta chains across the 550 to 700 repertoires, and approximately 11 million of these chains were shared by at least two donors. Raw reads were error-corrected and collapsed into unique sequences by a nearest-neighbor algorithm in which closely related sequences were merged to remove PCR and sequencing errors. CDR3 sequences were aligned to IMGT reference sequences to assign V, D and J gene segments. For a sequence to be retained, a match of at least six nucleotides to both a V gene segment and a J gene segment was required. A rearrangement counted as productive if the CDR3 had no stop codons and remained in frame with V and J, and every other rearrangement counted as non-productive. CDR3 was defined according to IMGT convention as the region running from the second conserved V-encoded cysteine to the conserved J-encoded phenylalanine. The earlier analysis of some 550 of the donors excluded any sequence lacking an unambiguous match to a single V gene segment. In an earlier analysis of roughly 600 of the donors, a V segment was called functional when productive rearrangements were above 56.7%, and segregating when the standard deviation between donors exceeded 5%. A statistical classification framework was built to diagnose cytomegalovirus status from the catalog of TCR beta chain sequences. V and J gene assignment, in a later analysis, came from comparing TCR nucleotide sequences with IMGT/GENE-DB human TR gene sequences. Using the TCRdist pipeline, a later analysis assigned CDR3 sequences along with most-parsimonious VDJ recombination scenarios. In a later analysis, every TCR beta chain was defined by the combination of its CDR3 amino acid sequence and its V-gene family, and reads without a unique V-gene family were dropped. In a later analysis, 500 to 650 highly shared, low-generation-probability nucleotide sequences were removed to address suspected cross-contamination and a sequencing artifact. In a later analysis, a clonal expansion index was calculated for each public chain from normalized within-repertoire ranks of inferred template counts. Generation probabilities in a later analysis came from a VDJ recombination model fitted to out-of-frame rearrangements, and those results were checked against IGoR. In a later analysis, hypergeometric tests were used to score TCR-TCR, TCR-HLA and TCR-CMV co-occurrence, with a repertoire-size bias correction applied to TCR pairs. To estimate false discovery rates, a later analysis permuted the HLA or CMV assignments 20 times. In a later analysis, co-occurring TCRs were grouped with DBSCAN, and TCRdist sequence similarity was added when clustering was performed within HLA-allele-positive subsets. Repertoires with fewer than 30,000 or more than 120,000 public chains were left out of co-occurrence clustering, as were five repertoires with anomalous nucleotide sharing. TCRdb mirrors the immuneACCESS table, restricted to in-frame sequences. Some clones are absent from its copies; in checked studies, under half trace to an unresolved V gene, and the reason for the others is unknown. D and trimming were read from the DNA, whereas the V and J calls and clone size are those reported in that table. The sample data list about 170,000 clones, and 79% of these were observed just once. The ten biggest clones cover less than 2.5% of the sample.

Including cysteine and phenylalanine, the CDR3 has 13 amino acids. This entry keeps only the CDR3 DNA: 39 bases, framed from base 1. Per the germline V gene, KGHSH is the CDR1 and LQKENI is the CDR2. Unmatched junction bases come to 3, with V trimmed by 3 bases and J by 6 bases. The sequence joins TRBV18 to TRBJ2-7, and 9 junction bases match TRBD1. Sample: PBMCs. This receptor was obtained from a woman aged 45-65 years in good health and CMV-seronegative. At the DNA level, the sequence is TGTGCCAGCTCACCGGACAGGGGTCGCGAGCAGTACTTC. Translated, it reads CASSPDRGREQYF.